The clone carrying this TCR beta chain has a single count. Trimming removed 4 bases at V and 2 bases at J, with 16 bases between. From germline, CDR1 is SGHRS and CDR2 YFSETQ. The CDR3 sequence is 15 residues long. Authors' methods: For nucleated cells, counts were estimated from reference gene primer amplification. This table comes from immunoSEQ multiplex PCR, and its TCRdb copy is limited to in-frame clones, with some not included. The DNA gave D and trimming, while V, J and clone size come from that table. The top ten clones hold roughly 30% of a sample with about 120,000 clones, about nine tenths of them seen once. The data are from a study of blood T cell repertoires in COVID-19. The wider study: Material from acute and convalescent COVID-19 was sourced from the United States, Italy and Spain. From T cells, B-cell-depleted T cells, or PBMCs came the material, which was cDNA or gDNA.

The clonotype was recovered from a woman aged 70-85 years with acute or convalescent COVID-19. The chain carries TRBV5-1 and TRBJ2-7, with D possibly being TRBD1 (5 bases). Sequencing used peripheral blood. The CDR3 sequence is CASSGLGVQAYEQYF. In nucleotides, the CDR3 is TGCGCCAGCAGCGGATTAGGGGTTCAGGCCTACGAGCAGTACTTC.